The rows below give T cell receptor beta chains drawn from one sample of a study of T cells in Graves' hyperthyroidism and ophthalmopathy. TCRdb re-called the multiplex PCR reads with MiXCR, one entry per CDR3 protein. The top ten clones hold approximately 6.2% of a sample with tens of thousands of distinct CDR3 sequences, about 50% of them seen once. The sequenced sample was blood. The receptor set was obtained from a woman aged 50 to 65 with Graves' hyperthyroidism that later progressed to Graves' ophthalmopathy. CDR3s include the opening cysteine and the closing phenylalanine or tryptophan. Each record gives: clone size, J gene, V gene, CDR3 protein. Rows give clone size only sometimes, using once, few, many, or a class for an expanded clone.

clone size: many; J gene: TRBJ1-2; V gene: TRBV4-1; CDR3 protein: CASSQASREGGYTF
clone size: .; J gene: TRBJ2-1; V gene: TRBV7-9; CDR3 protein: CASSLQRERGEQFF
clone size: many; J gene: TRBJ2-3; V gene: TRBV3-1; CDR3 protein: CASSLVIGHTDTQYF
clone size: .; J gene: TRBJ1-5; V gene: TRBV20-1; CDR3 protein: CSARVSGTHSNQPQHF
clone size: many; J gene: TRBJ2-3; V gene: TRBV13; CDR3 protein: CASSPRTGESTQYF
clone size: many; J gene: TRBJ2-7; V gene: TRBV3-1; CDR3 protein: CASSQGQGSSYEQYF
clone size: many; J gene: TRBJ1-4; V gene: TRBV7-9; CDR3 protein: CASSLTGRRGEKLFF
clone size: .; J gene: TRBJ2-5; V gene: TRBV4-1; CDR3 protein: CACSPEGQGRETQYF
clone size: medium-sized; J gene: TRBJ1-3; V gene: TRBV10-1; CDR3 protein: CASSGTASGNTIYF
clone size: .; J gene: TRBJ2-7; V gene: TRBV27; CDR3 protein: CASRRVGGLAPTPGYEQYF
clone size: medium-sized; J gene: TRBJ1-2; V gene: TRBV25-1; CDR3 protein: CASSEPGQGWYGYTF
clone size: .; J gene: TRBJ2-1; V gene: TRBV28; CDR3 protein: CASIPGQGRCKEQFF
clone size: many; J gene: TRBJ2-1; V gene: TRBV11-2; CDR3 protein: CASSLEGRGTGIDEQFF
clone size: medium-sized; J gene: TRBJ2-7; V gene: TRBV20-1; CDR3 protein: CSAKGRIPYEQYF
clone size: .; J gene: TRBJ2-5; V gene: TRBV6-5; CDR3 protein: CASSYSTALQETQYF
clone size: .; J gene: TRBJ2-2; V gene: TRBV5-1; CDR3 protein: CASSSKLNRGQNTGELFF
clone size: medium-sized; J gene: TRBJ2-5; V gene: TRBV24-1; CDR3 protein: CATSDSGPRQFETQYF